One TCR beta chain is described in this entry. Its antigen is unknown. Base qualities are not recorded, but no much larger clone differs from it by a single base. The data derive from a study of CD8+ T cells in alopecia areata (dated by TCRdb to 2016 to 2018). At the level of the whole study: Treated patients were enrolled in an open-label pilot trial of oral tofacitinib, 5 to 10 mg twice daily, for moderate-to-severe alopecia areata. Tofacitinib was administered for 6 to 18 months, and 6 months of follow-up off drug were then conducted to assess delayed response and recurrence. In treated patients, disease severity was measured using the SALT score, which gives the percentage of scalp surface area affected. The study used high-throughput TCRbeta sequencing to examine T cell clonal expansion in alopecia areata, in both the C3H/HeJ mouse model and human patients. In humans, TCRbeta sequencing was performed on scalp tissue and on sorted CD4+ and CD8+ peripheral blood T cells from healthy controls and from patients with patchy or totalis/universalis alopecia areata. Patients on tofacitinib were biopsied at baseline and after 4 and 24 weeks of treatment, and several of the patients also had a later scalp biopsy. Clonality in the scalp was compared among normal scalp (n=4), patchy alopecia areata scalp (n=8), and alopecia totalis/universalis scalp (n=8). RNA came from the PAXgene miRNA kit for fixed scalp, the miRNeasy kit for PBMCs, and the RNeasy kit for mouse skin. TCRbeta CDR3 regions were amplified by immunoSEQ multiplex PCR with 35 Vbeta forward and 13 Jbeta reverse primers. What the work shows at the level of the full study, not this receptor alone: Higher clonality and more expanded CD8+ clones were observed in lesional scalp than in normal scalp, particularly in alopecia totalis/universalis, a finding suggestive of antigenic drive. Shared TCR sequences between patients were less evident than in mice, which may be partly attributable to HLA diversity in the patient population. With tofacitinib, both scalp clonality and the number of expanded CD8+ clones among the top 100 scalp clones went down significantly. Because the treated cohort was small and had just a single nonresponder, larger studies are needed to establish links between baseline CD8+ expansion and response. During tofacitinib treatment, many expanded lesional clones remained in scalp and blood, and this persistence may partly explain relapse after treatment is stopped. Resident alphabeta T cells in normal human skin are also sequenced, complicating scalp TCR repertoire analysis, unlike mouse skin dominated by gammadelta T cells.

Library preparation employed the immunoSEQ multiplex PCR assay. For TCR sequencing, RNA was extracted from every sample and reverse transcribed into cDNA to serve as template. First-strand cDNA was synthesized using SuperScript III with a 2:1 mix of oligo-dT and random hexamers. A synthetic immune receptor repertoire was used to gauge amplification bias, and whatever bias remained was removed computationally. The study's own analysis went as follows. After raw reads were preprocessed to remove errors, the CDR3 was defined following IMGT conventions as running from the conserved cysteine to phenylalanine. Clonality was calculated as 1 minus Shannon entropy normalized by log2 of the number of productive unique TCRs. Whether scalp clones were CD4 or CD8 was inferred by matching scalp TCRbeta sequences against CD4 and CD8 repertoires sorted from blood. In TCRdb, the immuneACCESS table is reduced to in-frame sequences with V and J assigned. These tables do not hold every clone; where another copy was compared, an unresolved V gene accounts for under half, and the others remain unexplained. That table supplies the V and J calls and clone size; D and trimming were determined from the DNA. The sample table records roughly 190,000 clones; about three fifths of these occur just once. The ten largest clones represent 0.65% to 0.7% of the sample.

The CDR3 contains 11 residues, cysteine and phenylalanine counted. Only CDR3 DNA is held: 33 bases, read in frame from base 1. CDR1 and CDR2 were assigned from the germline V gene as SQVTM and ANQGSEA. V loses 7 bases at its end and J loses 4 bases; junction bases beyond the gene matches: 3. The time point tag for this specimen amounts to: around 4 weeks on oral tofacitinib. The treatment or condition label corresponds to: oral pan-JAK inhibitor, 5-10 mg twice daily. Lesional scalp punch biopsies and peripheral blood were obtained from alopecia areata patients. PBMCs were separated by density centrifugation and stained for CD3, CD4 and CD8, after which CD4+ and CD8+ T cells were sorted on a FACSAria.

The sequence was obtained from a human donor with alopecia areata. The material was CD4+ T cells sorted from blood, obtained at week 4, from a patient treated with tofacitinib. The chain couples TRBV29-1 to TRBJ2-5; 7 central bases correspond to TRBD1. The CDR3 protein is CSGGGGETQYF. The nucleotides read TGCAGCGGAGGGGGCGGAGAGACCCAGTACTTC.